These 12 T cell receptor beta chains were all obtained from the same sample, sequenced in a study of tumor and adjacent non-tumor tissue in lung cancer. TCRbeta libraries were built with three rounds of nested PCR, modified from ARM-PCR. MiXCR, applied by TCRdb to the multiplex PCR reads, yields one record per CDR3 protein. Altogether roughly 93,000 distinct CDR3 sequences are present, about 66% being singletons, with the ten largest covering 15% to 20%. This sample's RNA came from whole unsorted tissue. Sequenced: lung tumor tissue. The receptors shown here come from a man aged 55 to 69 with non-small cell lung cancer.

A word on this clonotype: A much bigger clone sits one base away, suggesting this may be a read error. V is TRBV12-3 or TRBV12-4 and J is TRBJ1-4; a weak D match, TRBD1 (6 bases). The germline V and J ends were trimmed by 3 bases and 3 bases, with 17 bases remaining between them. This CDR3 comprises 17 residues. In nucleotides, the CDR3 is TGTGCCAGCAGTTTGCAGAGGGGGGCTCCGGCTAATGAAAAACTGTTTTTT. This translates into CASSLQRGAPANEKLFF.

This clonotype was counted only a few times. At one of its ends the junction is not consistent with the germline gene, which may arise from a read error. This chain uses TRBV5-1 with TRBJ2-2, with 9 bases aligning to TRBD2. This CDR3 has 16 residues. Germline CDR1 SGHRS, CDR2 YFSETQ. CDR3 sequence (DNA): TGCGTCAGCAGCTTGGTAGCGGGGGAGAACTACGGGGAGCTGTTTTTT. This codes for CVSSLVAGENYGELFF. Full variable domain (missing parts from reference TRBV5-1 and TRBJ2-2): KAGVTQTPRYLIKTRGQQVTLSCSPISGHRSVSWYQQTPGQGLQFLFEYFSETQRNKGNFPGRFSGRQFSNSRSEMNVSTLELGDSALYLCVSSLVAGENYGELFFGEGSRLTVL.

The V call is TRBV29-1, the J call TRBJ2-1; 8 bases fit TRBD1. The CDR3 consists of 14 residues. CDR1 and CDR2 (germline): SQVTM, ANQGSEA. Here the CDR3 DNA reads TGCAGGGAGGGGGGAGACAGGGGAAGCAATGAGCAGTTCTTC. It translates to CREGGDRGSNEQFF.

This clonotype was recorded many times. This chain joins TRBV6-5 and TRBJ2-7; 7 nucleotides agree with TRBD1. V lost 2 bases and J lost 0; bases outside the gene matches: 4. This CDR3 is built from 15 residues. The V gene's germline CDR1 is MNHEY and CDR2 SVGAGI. The CDR3 sequence is CASSYGTVDSYEQYF. DNA for the CDR3: TGTGCCAGCAGTTACGGGACAGTTGACTCCTACGAGCAGTACTTC.

Turning to this clonotype: This may come from a read error, since a much larger clone is one base off. The chain carries TRBV7-9 and TRBJ1-2; TRBD1 is a possible D gene (6 bases). This CDR3 is built from 13 residues. Deletions cut 5 bases from V and 8 bases from J, with 15 bases between. In germline, CDR1 is SEHNR, CDR2 FQNEAQ (reference sequence). DNA of the CDR3: TGTGCCAGCAGCCTCGGACAGTGTAGAGGCTACACCTTC. Translating gives CASSLGQCRGYTF.

This clonotype was counted a few times. The rearrangement joins TRBV4-3 to TRBJ2-2, with a tentative D call TRBD1 (6 bases). Germline-derived CDR1 and CDR2 are LGHNA and YSLEER. The ends were cut back, 1 base at V and 3 bases at J, with 18 bases in the middle. This CDR3 has 18 residues. The CDR3 reads CASSQVLIWGLDTGELFF. CDR3 nucleotide sequence: TGCGCCAGCAGCCAAGTATTAATATGGGGGCTGGACACCGGGGAGCTGTTTTTT.

Only one count was recorded for this clonotype. The junction departs from the called germline gene at one end, perhaps through a read error. J is TRBJ2-3 and V is TRBV4-1; 7 nucleotides agree with TRBD1. The CDR3 has 16 residues. Germline V gene lookup returns CDR1 MGHRA and CDR2 YSYEKL. The CDR3 spells CASSQDQGQSTDSQYF. CDR3 DNA sequence: TGCGCCAGCAGCCAGGATCAGGGACAGAGCACAGATTCGCAGTATTTT.

Turning to this clonotype: This clone may be a read error of a much larger clone one base away. CDR3 amino acids: CAQWGRLNIQYF. The CDR3 DNA reads as TGTGCTCAGTGGGGGCGGTTAAACATTCAGTACTTC. The chain recombines TRBV30 with TRBJ2-4; possible D gene TRBD1, 6 bases. This CDR3 is 12 amino acids long. Germline values: CDR1 GTSNPN, CDR2 SVGIG (reference sequence).

This clonotype was detected many times. The chain uses TRBV29-1 and TRBJ2-7; possible D gene TRBD2, 7 bases. CDR1 SQVTM and CDR2 ANQGSEA come from the germline V gene. This CDR3 spans 13 amino acids. The germline V and J ends were trimmed by 4 bases and 4 bases, with 14 bases remaining between them. The CDR3 here is CSVVRGAGYEQYF. The DNA for the CDR3 is TGCAGCGTTGTCCGGGGGGCCGGTTACGAGCAGTACTTC.

Notes on this clonotype: This clone may be a read error of a much larger clone one base away. The genes are TRBV20-1 and TRBJ2-1; D is undetermined. Germline-derived CDR1 and CDR2 are DFQATT and SNEGSKA (reference sequence). Trimming took off 7 bases at V and 9 bases at J, with 16 bases between the two ends. The CDR3 totals 12 residues. This CDR3 is CSVTTEGCEQFF. The CDR3 nucleotides are TGCAGTGTCACAACCGAAGGATGTGAGCAGTTCTTC.

At least ten counts were recorded for this clonotype. A read error may explain this, as a much larger clone is one base away. The chain combines TRBV7-9 with TRBJ2-5, with unresolved D. This CDR3 region has 16 residues. Germline CDR1 reads SEHNR; CDR2 reads FQNEAQ (reference sequence). The CDR3, as DNA: TGTGCCAACAGCTTAGGTGGCATTTCGTACCAAGAGACCCAGTACTTC. It yields the protein CANSLGGISYQETQYF.

The chain combines TRBV10-1 with TRBJ2-3; 10 bases match TRBD2. Unmatched junction bases numbered 9, after V lost 4 bases and J lost 2 bases. The CDR3 is made up of 17 amino acids. The germline V gene has CDR1 WNHNN and CDR2 SYGVQD (reference sequence). The chain's CDR3 is CASSGPLAGSLTDTQYF. DNA of the CDR3: TGCGCCAGCAGTGGTCCACTAGCGGGGAGCCTCACAGATACGCAGTATTTT.